One and the same sample provided the 5 T cell receptor beta chains below, sequenced in a study of graft-versus-host responses after intestinal transplantation. Profiling relied on immunoSEQ multiplex PCR, and the TCRdb table lists in-frame clones only, not all of them. The sample lists 10,000 or so clones; about 68% were seen once. The graft tissue was processed, and this released both intraepithelial and lamina propria lymphocytes. The starting material was ileum tissue, obtained around 140 days after intestinal transplantation. Receptor source: a human patient who received an intestinal transplant, so some T cells may come from the graft donor.

The chain recombines TRBV6-1 with TRBJ2-7; possibly TRBD1 for D (5 bases). Trimming left V 5 bases short and J 2 bases short, with 16 bases between. Germline CDR1 MNHNS, CDR2 SASEGT. This CDR3 has 15 amino acids. The CDR3 DNA sequence: TGTGCCAGCAGTTCTCCGACAGCTACCCCCTACGAGCAGTACTTC. This sequence encodes CASSSPTATPYEQYF.

The chain joins TRBV6-1 to TRBJ2-5; TRBD2 agrees at 7 bases. Germline CDR1 and CDR2: MNHNS and SASEGT. The CDR3 is 14 amino acids. Germline trimming cut 9 bases from V and 6 bases from J; bases unmatched to any gene: 13. CDR3 in amino acids: CASTSGRVGKTQYF. The CDR3 nucleotides read TGTGCCAGTACTTCAGGGAGGGTTGGGAAGACCCAGTACTTC.

V usage is TRBV6-5 and J usage is TRBJ1-5; no clear D gene. The V end lost 6 bases, the J end lost 4 bases, and 16 bases lay between the germline ends. The germline CDR1 and CDR2 sequences are MNHEY and SVGAGI. The CDR3 contains 15 residues. In DNA form, the CDR3 reads TGTGCCAGCAGCTCGGGATACGGACGGAATCAGCCCCAGCATTTT. Protein: CASSSGYGRNQPQHF.

This chain joins TRBV9 and TRBJ2-7, with 9 bases fitting TRBD2. The J segment lost 3 bases and the V segment lost 0 bases, leaving 7 bases of the junction unmatched. Germline V CDR1 and CDR2: SGDLS, YYNGEE. CDR3 length equals 16 residues. CDR3 nucleotides: TGTGCCAGCAGCGTAGCCCCGGGACTAGCAGACTACGAGCAGTACTTC. Translating gives CASSVAPGLADYEQYF.

The rearrangement uses TRBV11-3 and TRBJ2-7, with D perhaps TRBD2 (7 bases). This CDR3 has 16 residues. CDR1 is SGHNT, CDR2 YENEEA, per germline. Trimming took off 1 base at V and 3 bases at J, with 16 bases between the two ends. The CDR3 DNA reads TGTGCCAGCAGCTTAGGACTAGCCGGGGGCCACTACGAGCAGTACTTC. Protein: CASSLGLAGGHYEQYF.